This TCR beta chain comes out of a study of cytomegalovirus exposure and HLA in healthy donors listed by TCRdb under 2017. A note on the overall study: According to an earlier analysis of 450 to 650 of the donors, about 179 million T cells yielded 100 million or so unique TCR beta sequences and about 300 Gb of sequence data. Roughly 300 gigabases of sequencing data and tens of millions of unique TCR sequences were included in an early release covering over 600 HLA-typed donors. The genetic ancestry cluster associated with self-reported Caucasian donors included 81% of the roughly 400 genotyped donors. The study aimed to test whether cataloging public T cell receptors could reveal signatures of past pathogen exposure. The study profiled the T cell repertoires of fewer than 850 subjects by immunosequencing and related them to cytomegalovirus serostatus. Along with the roughly 710-subject first cohort, a separate validation cohort of over a hundred different subjects was used. High-throughput TCR immunosequencing, statistical association of individual TCRs with disease status, and machine learning were combined to predict cytomegalovirus infection status. A later analysis re-analyzed previously published TCR beta repertoires from 666 donors and added high-resolution HLA genotyping to study TCR occurrence patterns. The later analysis used no new phenotypic data to find candidate immune exposures, relying instead on TCR beta sequences and their occurrence across donors. An earlier analysis of some 600 of the donors applied high-throughput TCR beta sequencing to assess whether each TCR beta V gene segment acted as functional or pseudogenic. Alongside the repertoire data, information on donor age, sex, ethnicity and CMV serostatus was compiled. A later genetic analysis took genome-wide SNP genotypes for about 55% of the roughly 670 donors and used that subset as a discovery cohort. All discovery cohort repertoires had been generated using a single sequencing platform. HLA typing included class I and class II loci at four-digit resolution. Typing coverage varied by locus: about 620-630 donors for A, B, C, DRB1 and DQB1; 500 to 550 for DQA1; more than 600 for DPA1; 450 to 480 for DPB1. Because of strong linkage in the cohort, four or five DR-DQ haplotypes were treated as single units for association and clustering. Among under 450 genotyped donors of the cohort, an average of about 240,000 unique TCR beta nucleotide sequences were sequenced per donor, 15% to 20% of them non-productive. Overall results and qualifications from the work: A few of the identified cytomegalovirus-associated TCR beta chains were confirmed in vitro to be specific for cytomegalovirus antigens. The presence/absence analyses assumed that sequencing depth was roughly uniform across donors, and that assumption may not be true. Correlated functional status among segregating V segments might reflect linkage disequilibrium, but an unknown experimental factor could not be ruled out. In both the original and validation cohorts, the classifier was reported to diagnose cytomegalovirus status with high specificity and sensitivity. In a later analysis, TCR association rates were found to vary across HLA loci, with the most associated TCRs seen for DRB1 alleles and the fewest for HLA-C alleles. A further reported finding was that TCR beta sequences accurately predicted the HLA-A and HLA-B alleles for most subjects in the first cohort. Most CMV-associated TCR beta chains appeared to be HLA-restricted in a later analysis, and the HLA associations seemed to be driven largely by CMV exposure. Because some donors lacked HLA typing at each locus, the association tests relied only on the typed subset. An association between a missense DCLRE1C variant and V-gene and J-gene trimming of TCR beta chains was found in a later genetic analysis and replicated in an independent cohort. The study listed 150 to 200 TCR beta chains as associated with cytomegalovirus. While some public TCRs were present in many individuals, most TCR sequences turned up only very rarely across donors. In a later genetic analysis, fewer N-insertions in productive TCRs were reported among donors in an Asian-associated ancestry cluster than the roughly 700-donor mean. Broadly in line with IMGT annotations, most TCR beta V segments showed up in productive rearrangements about 90% or about 30% of the time in an earlier analysis of under 700 of the donors. The cohort was sequenced for TCR beta chains only, and without alpha or paired-chain data the features that could be detected were limited. Compared with equally common non-associated chains, HLA-associated TCR beta chains in a later analysis were more clonally expanded and had lower generation probabilities. A cluster of highly shared sequence variants was judged likely to be a technical artifact of the sequencing pipeline. In a later analysis, several top co-occurrence clusters were reported to appear linked to parvovirus B19, influenza, CMV and Epstein-Barr virus. Some IMGT-functional V segments, including TRBV6-2 and TRBV6-3, could not be distinguished by the 87-base-pair reads and were therefore excluded. Assigning TCR associations to individual alleles was difficult when HLA alleles, especially DR and DQ, strongly co-occurred. Some 16 rarely observed V segments, including chromosome 9 orphons, were excluded from the earlier analysis of about 610 of the donors because counts were too low. The authors suggested that the approach could potentially be extended to other disease states and immunological phenotypes. CMV serostatus was the only immune exposure information available for the cohort. At a false discovery rate of 0.05, a later analysis linked around 15,000 TCR beta sequences to specific HLA alleles.

The library was built by means of the immunoSEQ multiplex PCR assay. For the multiplex PCR, a mixture combining 60 forward primers for TCR Vbeta segments and 13 reverse primers for TCR Jbeta segments was used. Amplification of the CDR3 region of rearranged TCR beta genes was performed with a multiplex PCR assay on genomic DNA. On the Illumina HiSeq System, the amplified TCR beta libraries were sequenced as 87-base-pair reads. In the authors' own workflow: A later analysis counted 75 million to 100 million unique TCR beta chains across the 690 or so repertoires, and around 9.9 million of these chains were shared by at least two donors. Raw reads were error-corrected and collapsed into unique sequences by a nearest-neighbor algorithm in which closely related sequences were merged to remove PCR and sequencing errors. CDR3 sequences were aligned to IMGT reference sequences to assign V, D and J gene segments. For a sequence to be retained, at least a six-nucleotide match to both a V gene segment and a J gene segment was required. Rearrangements were called productive when the CDR3 lacked stop codons and stayed in frame with V and J; all others were non-productive. Following IMGT convention, CDR3 was defined as the stretch from the second conserved V-encoded cysteine to the conserved J-encoded phenylalanine. The earlier analysis of about 590 of the donors excluded sequences that lacked an unambiguous match to a single V gene segment. In an earlier analysis of some 590 of the donors, a V segment was called functional when productive rearrangements were above 56.7%, and segregating when the standard deviation between donors exceeded 5%. A statistical classification framework was developed to diagnose cytomegalovirus status using the catalog of TCR beta chain sequences. In a later analysis, TCR nucleotide sequences were compared against IMGT/GENE-DB human TR gene sequences so that V and J genes could be assigned. The TCRdist pipeline was used in a later analysis to assign CDR3 sequences and most-parsimonious VDJ recombination scenarios. In a later analysis, each TCR beta chain was defined by its CDR3 amino acid sequence together with its V-gene family, and reads lacking a unique V-gene family were excluded. A later analysis removed 592 highly shared, low-generation-probability nucleotide sequences to deal with suspected cross-contamination and a sequencing artifact. In a later analysis, a clonal expansion index for each public chain was calculated from normalized within-repertoire ranks of inferred template counts. In a later analysis, generation probabilities were computed with a VDJ recombination model fitted to out-of-frame rearrangements, and the resulting probabilities were checked against IGoR. Hypergeometric tests were used in a later analysis to score TCR-TCR, TCR-HLA and TCR-CMV co-occurrence, with a repertoire-size bias correction applied to the TCR pairs. False discovery rates were estimated in a later analysis by permuting HLA or CMV assignments 20 times. In a later analysis, co-occurring TCRs were grouped using DBSCAN, with TCRdist sequence similarity added in when clustering inside HLA-allele-positive subsets. Repertoires with fewer than 30,000 or more than 120,000 public chains were left out of co-occurrence clustering, as were about 5 repertoires with anomalous nucleotide sharing. In TCRdb, the immuneACCESS table is reduced to in-frame sequences with V and J assigned. These tables do not hold every clone; where another copy was compared, an unresolved V gene accounts for under half, and the others remain unexplained. V, J and clone size were drawn from that table, and D and trimming were deduced from the DNA. Within this sample are roughly 62,000 clones, with less than 85% of them counted one time only. The top ten hold roughly 5.3% of the sample.

The cohort comprised more than 550 healthy bone marrow donors. At the time of sampling, all cohort members were nominally healthy, though unrecorded immune exposures were likely present. The donor was CMV seronegative and was included in the group of a few hundred seronegative cohort members. A peripheral blood sample was collected from each donor, and TCR beta sequencing was performed on peripheral blood mononuclear cells. The Qiagen DNeasy Blood Extraction Kit was used to extract genomic DNA from the blood cell samples. As to this clone: Its antigen is currently not known. Base-call qualities are not available, and no considerably larger clone is one nucleotide away.

CDR1 MNHNY and CDR2 SVGAGI are derived from the germline V gene (reference sequence). V loses 2 bases, J loses 4 bases, and the germline ends lie 14 bases apart. Including the terminal cysteine and phenylalanine, the CDR3 comprises 15 residues. Only CDR3 DNA remains: 45 bases, in frame from the first base. The chain uses TRBV6-6 and TRBJ1-2; too little of a D gene remains to name it. The sequence was collected from a woman under 40 in good health and CMV-seronegative. Material for sequencing was PBMCs. For the CDR3, the sequence is CASSYDSRRAYGYTF. The DNA sequence is as follows: TGTGCCAGCAGTTACGACTCTCGGCGGGCCTATGGCTACACCTTC.